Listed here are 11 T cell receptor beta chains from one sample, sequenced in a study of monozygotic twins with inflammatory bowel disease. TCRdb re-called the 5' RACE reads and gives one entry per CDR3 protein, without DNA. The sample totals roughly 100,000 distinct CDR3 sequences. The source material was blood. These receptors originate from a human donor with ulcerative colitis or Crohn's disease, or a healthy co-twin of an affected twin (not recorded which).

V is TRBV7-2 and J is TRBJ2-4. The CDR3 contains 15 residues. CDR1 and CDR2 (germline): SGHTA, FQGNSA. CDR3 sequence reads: CASSLALGAKNIQYF.

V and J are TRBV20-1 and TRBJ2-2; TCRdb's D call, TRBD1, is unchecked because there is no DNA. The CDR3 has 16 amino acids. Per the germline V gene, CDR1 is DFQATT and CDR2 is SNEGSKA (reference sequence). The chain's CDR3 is CSAAKMGRGVTGELFF.

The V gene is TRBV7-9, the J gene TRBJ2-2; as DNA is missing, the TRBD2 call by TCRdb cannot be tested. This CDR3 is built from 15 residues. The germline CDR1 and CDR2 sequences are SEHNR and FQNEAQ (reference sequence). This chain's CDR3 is CASSRSLASTGELFF.

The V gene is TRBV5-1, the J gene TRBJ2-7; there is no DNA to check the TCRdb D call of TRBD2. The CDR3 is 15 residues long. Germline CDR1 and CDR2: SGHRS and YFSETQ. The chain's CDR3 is CASSLGTSGLYEQYF. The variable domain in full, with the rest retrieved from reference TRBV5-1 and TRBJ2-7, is KAGVTQTPRYLIKTRGQQVTLSCSPISGHRSVSWYQQTPGQGLQFLFEYFSETQRNKGNFPGRFSGRQFSNSRSEMNVSTLELGDSALYLCASSLGTSGLYEQYFGPGTRLTVT.

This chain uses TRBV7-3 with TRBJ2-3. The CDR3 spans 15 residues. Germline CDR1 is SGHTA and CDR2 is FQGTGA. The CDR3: CASSRLGVLTDTQYF.

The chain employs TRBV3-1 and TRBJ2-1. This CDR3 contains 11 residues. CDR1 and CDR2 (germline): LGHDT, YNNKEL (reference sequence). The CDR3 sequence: CVSSQGGEQFF.

CDR3 amino acids: CSARSPSRSPYNSPLHF. The chain joins TRBV20-1 to TRBJ1-6. Germline CDR1 DFQATT, CDR2 SNEGSKA (reference sequence). The CDR3 loop spans 17 amino acids.

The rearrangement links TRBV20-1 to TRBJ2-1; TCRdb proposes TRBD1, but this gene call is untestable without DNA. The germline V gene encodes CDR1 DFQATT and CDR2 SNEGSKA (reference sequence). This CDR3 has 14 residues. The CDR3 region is CSARRAGRDNEQFF.

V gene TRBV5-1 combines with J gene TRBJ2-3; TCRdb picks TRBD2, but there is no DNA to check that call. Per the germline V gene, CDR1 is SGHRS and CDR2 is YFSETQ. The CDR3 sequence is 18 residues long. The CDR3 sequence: CASSSHQGGRALTDTQYF.

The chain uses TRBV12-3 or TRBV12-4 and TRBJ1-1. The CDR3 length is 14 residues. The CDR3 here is CASSVDGTNTEAFF.

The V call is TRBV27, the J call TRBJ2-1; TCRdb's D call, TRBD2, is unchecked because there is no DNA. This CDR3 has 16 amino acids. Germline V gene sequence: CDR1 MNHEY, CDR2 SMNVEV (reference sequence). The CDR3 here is CASSFLGLAGLDEQFF.